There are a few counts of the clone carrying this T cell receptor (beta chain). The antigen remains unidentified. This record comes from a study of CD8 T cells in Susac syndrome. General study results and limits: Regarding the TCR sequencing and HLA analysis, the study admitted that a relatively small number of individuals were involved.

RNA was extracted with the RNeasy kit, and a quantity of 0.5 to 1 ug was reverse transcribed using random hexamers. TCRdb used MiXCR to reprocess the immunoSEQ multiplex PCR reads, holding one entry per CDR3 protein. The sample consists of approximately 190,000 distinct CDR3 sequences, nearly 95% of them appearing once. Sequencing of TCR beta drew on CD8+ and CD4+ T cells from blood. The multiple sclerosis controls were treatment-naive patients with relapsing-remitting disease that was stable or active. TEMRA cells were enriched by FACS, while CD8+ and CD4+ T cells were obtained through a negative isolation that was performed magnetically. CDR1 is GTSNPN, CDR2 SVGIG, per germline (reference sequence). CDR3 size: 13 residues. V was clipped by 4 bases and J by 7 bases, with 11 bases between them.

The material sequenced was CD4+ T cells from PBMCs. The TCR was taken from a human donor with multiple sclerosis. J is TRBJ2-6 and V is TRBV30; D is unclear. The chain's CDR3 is CAWNHYAANVLTF. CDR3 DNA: TGTGCCTGGAATCACTACGCCGCCAACGTCCTGACTTTC.